One and the same sample provided the 4 T cell receptor beta chains below, sequenced in a study of T cells after yellow fever vaccination (dated by TCRdb to the late 2010s). Receptor libraries were prepared by 5' RACE. Sequencing relied on an Illumina HiSeq 2500. TCRdb handled the public reads itself, with Q25 trimming in fastp and clone calling in MiXCR, and kept productive beta chains. Under each unique CDR3 protein, matching rows form one entry showing the most common genes and DNA. The sample table contains nearly 550,000 distinct CDR3 sequences; only one count was recorded for 15% to 20% of them. The ten top clones hold roughly an eighth of the sample. The treatment or condition label, as the study defines it: live attenuated yellow fever vaccine strain. The material sequenced was PBMCs, taken 15 days after the yellow fever booster vaccination. Receptor source: a man in his thirties or forties who received the YFV17D yellow fever vaccine.

This clonotype turned up a few times. The rearrangement uses TRBV2 and TRBJ1-1, with D possibly matching TRBD1 (5 bases). V lost 6 bases and J lost 4, with 12 bases in between. Germline V gives CDR1 SNHLY, CDR2 FYNNEI. The CDR3 spans 13 residues. This CDR3 reads CASRQGGITEAFF. The CDR3 region has the DNA TGTGCCAGCAGGCAGGGTGGGATCACTGAAGCTTTCTTT. The variable domain in full, with the rest retrieved from reference TRBV2 and TRBJ1-1, is EPEVTQTPSHQVTQMGQEVILRCVPISNHLYFYWYRQILGQKVEFLVSFYNNEISEKSEIFDDQFSVERPDGSNFTLKIRSTKLEDSAMYFCASRQGGITEAFFGQGTRLTVV.

V and J are TRBV9 and TRBJ2-5, with D possibly called TRBD1 or TRBD2 (6 bases each). Germline assignment: CDR1 SGDLS and CDR2 YYNGEE. V lost 0 bases to trimming and J lost 7 bases, with 10 bases between them. This CDR3 has 13 residues. In DNA, the CDR3 is TGTGCCAGCAGCGTAGAGGGGGGAGGGACCCAGTACTTC. Encoded protein: CASSVEGGGTQYF.

The gene calls are TRBV30 and TRBJ2-6; D gene ambiguous. Trimming cost V 1 base and J 0 bases, with 4 bases left between them. CDR3 length: 14 residues. Germline V gives CDR1 GTSNPN, CDR2 SVGIG (reference sequence). The CDR3 reads CAWSGASGANVLTF. As DNA, the CDR3 is TGTGCCTGGAGTGGGGCCTCTGGGGCCAACGTCCTGACTTTC.

The chain is built from TRBV6-2 or TRBV6-3 and TRBJ2-7, with D uncertain. The CDR3 loop spans 11 amino acids. CDR1 is MNHEY and CDR2 is SVGEGT in the germline V gene. Trimming stripped 5 bases from V and 5 bases from J, with 7 bases between. The CDR3: CASSLPHEQYF. The CDR3, as DNA: TGTGCCAGCAGTCTGCCCCACGAGCAGTACTTC.